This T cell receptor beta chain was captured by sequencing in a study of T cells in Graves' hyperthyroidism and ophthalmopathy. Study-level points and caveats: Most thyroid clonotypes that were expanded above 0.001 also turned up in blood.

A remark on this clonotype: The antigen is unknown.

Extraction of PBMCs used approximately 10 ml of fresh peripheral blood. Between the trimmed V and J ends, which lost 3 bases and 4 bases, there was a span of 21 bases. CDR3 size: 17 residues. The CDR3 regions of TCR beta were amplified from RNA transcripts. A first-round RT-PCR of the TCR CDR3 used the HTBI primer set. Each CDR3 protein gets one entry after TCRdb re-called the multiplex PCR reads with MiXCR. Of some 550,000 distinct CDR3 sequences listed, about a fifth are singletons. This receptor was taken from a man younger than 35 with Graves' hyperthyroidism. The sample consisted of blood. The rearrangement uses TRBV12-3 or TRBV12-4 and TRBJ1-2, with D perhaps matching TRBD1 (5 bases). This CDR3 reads CASSLDPGGVRSYGYTF. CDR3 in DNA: TGTGCCAGCAGTTTGGATCCGGGGGGAGTGCGGAGCTATGGCTACACCTTC.